Sequencing of this T cell receptor (beta chain) was carried out in a study of T cell repertoires in cytomegalovirus infection. Turning to the study itself: The authors relied on CMV epitopes, both recently identified HLA-C-restricted and well-studied HLA-B-restricted. In public TCR beta signatures, there were indications of both CMV infection and matching HLA type.

The CDR3 contains 13 residues. Germline V gives CDR1 KGHSH, CDR2 LQKENI. Trimming took 3 bases from V and 9 from J, leaving 12 bases between them. TCRdb re-called the reads with MiXCR, one entry per CDR3 protein. The table includes 800,000 to 950,000 distinct CDR3 sequences, approximately 32% detected once. Study-level points and caveats: Summed frequency of shared TCR beta families picked out CMV carriers who also had the relevant HLA. The study found HLA-C-restricted CMV-specific TCR beta clonotypes dominating the ex vivo response.

Concerning this clonotype itself: Its antigen is currently unknown.

The sequence was collected from a human donor in good health (CMV status not recorded). Some clones in this sample may be carry-over from other donors' samples. This sequence joins TRBV18 and TRBJ2-1, with D maybe TRBD1 (7 bases). The source material was cultured CD8+ T cells from PBMCs, sampled from culture after CMV antigen stimulation. CDR3 protein: CASSPYRGGEQFF. Written as DNA, the CDR3 is TGTGCCAGCTCACCGTACAGGGGAGGTGAGCAGTTCTTC.